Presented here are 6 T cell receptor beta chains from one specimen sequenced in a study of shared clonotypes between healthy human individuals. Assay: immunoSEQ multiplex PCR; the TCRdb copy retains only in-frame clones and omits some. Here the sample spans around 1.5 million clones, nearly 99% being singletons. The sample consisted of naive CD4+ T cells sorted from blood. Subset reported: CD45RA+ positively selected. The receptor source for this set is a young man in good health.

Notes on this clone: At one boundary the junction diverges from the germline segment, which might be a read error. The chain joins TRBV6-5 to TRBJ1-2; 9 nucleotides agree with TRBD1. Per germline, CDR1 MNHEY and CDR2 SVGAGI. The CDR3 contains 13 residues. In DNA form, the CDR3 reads TGTGCCAGCAGACTTGTAACAGGGGGCCTAACGAACTTC. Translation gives CASRLVTGGLTNF.

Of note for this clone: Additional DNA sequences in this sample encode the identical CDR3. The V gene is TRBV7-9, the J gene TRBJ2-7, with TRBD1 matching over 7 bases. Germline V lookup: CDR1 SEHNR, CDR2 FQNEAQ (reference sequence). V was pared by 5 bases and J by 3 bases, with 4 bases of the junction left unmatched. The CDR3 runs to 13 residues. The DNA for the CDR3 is TGTGCCAGCAGCCCCGGGACAGTCTACGAGCAGTACTTC. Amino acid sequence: CASSPGTVYEQYF.

CDR3 coding DNA: TGTGCCAGCAGCCCCCGGGAAGGAAGGAATCAGCCCCAGCATTTT. Translating gives CASSPREGRNQPQHF. This chain links TRBV9 with TRBJ1-5; no clear D. With 4 bases removed from V and 4 bases from J, the gap between germline ends came to 15 bases. The CDR3 sequence is 15 residues long. Germline CDR1 and CDR2: SGDLS and YYNGEE.

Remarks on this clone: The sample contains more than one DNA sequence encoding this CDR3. In nucleotides, the CDR3 is TGCGCCAGCAGCCAAGAGGGAGGAGAGCAGTACTTC. It translates to CASSQEGGEQYF. The genes are TRBV4-3 and TRBJ2-7, with D maybe TRBD2 (6 bases). V gave up 0 bases and J gave up 7 bases, with 7 bases separating them. The CDR3 sequence is 12 residues long. Germline CDR1 reads LGHNA; CDR2 reads YSLEER.

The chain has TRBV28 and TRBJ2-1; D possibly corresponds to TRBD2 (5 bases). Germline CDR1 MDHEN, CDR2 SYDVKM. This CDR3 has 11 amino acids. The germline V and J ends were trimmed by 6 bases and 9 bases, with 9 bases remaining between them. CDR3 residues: CASRSRVEQFF. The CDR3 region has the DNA TGTGCCAGCAGATCGAGGGTTGAGCAGTTCTTC.

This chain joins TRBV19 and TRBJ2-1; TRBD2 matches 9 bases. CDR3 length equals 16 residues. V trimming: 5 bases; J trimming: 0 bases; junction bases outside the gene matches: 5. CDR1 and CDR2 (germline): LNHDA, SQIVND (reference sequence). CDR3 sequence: CASSLAGASSYNEQFF. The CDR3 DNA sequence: TGTGCCAGTAGTTTAGCGGGAGCCAGCTCCTACAATGAGCAGTTCTTC. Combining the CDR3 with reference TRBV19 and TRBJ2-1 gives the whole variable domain DGGITQSPKYLFRKEGQNVTLSCEQNLNHDAMYWYRQDPGQGLRLIYYSQIVNDFQKGDIAEGYSVSREKKESFPLTVTSAQKNPTAFYLCASSLAGASSYNEQFFGPGTRLTVL.